The present entry profiles one T cell receptor (beta chain) with its context. This record belongs to a study of Ad26.COV2.S vaccination and SARS-CoV-2 variants. On the study more broadly: Enrollment placed the donor in the COV1001 Ad26.COV2.S trial arm. The study gave Ad26.COV2.S intramuscularly, once or twice 56 days apart.

V trimming: 5 bases; J trimming: 7 bases; junction bases outside the gene matches: 3. In germline, CDR1 is LNHDA, CDR2 SQIVND (reference sequence). This CDR3 has 12 residues. The treatment denotes: roughly 20 received Ad26.COV2.S at low or high dose, single or two shots; 5 received placebo; per-sample allocation not given. Specimen acquisition occurred on day 63 following the initial vaccine or placebo injection. This vaccine is an Ad26 vector that expresses the Wuhan-strain SARS-CoV-2 spike. Produced via immunoSEQ multiplex PCR; TCRdb's table is partial and in-frame only. The top ten hold 10% to 15% of the sample, which has 400,000 to 450,000 clones, about nine tenths seen once.

This clonotype was obtained from a person between 18 and 65 years old who received the Ad26.COV2.S COVID-19 vaccine or a placebo. V is TRBV19 and J is TRBJ2-3, with 7 bases that match TRBD1. The sample in question was peripheral blood, obtained in a trial of Ad26.COV2.S vaccine versus placebo. The CDR3 spells CASSDRANTQYF. The CDR3 region has the DNA TGTGCCAGTAGTGACAGGGCAAATACGCAGTATTTT.